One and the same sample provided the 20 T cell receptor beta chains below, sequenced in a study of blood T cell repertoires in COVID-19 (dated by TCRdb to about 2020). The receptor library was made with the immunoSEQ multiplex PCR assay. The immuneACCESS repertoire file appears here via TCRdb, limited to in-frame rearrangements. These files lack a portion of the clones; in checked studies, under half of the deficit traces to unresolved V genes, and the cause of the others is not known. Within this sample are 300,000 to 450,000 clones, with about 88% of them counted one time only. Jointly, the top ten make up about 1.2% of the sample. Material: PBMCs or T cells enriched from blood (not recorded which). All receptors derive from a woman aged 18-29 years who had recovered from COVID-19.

Here the CDR3 reads CASSIGGGDSLYEQYF. CDR3 DNA sequence: TGTGCCAGTAGTATAGGAGGTGGGGACAGCCTCTACGAGCAGTACTTC. This chain joins TRBV19 and TRBJ2-7; 7 nucleotides agree with TRBD1. With 1 base clipped from V and 3 bases from J, the junction kept 9 bases outside the gene matches. Germline CDR1 LNHDA, CDR2 SQIVND (reference sequence). The CDR3 runs 16 residues.

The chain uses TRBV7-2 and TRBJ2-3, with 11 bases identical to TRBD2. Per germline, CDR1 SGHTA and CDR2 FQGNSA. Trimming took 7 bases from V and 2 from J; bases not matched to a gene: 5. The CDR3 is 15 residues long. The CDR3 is CASKGTSGYTDTQYF. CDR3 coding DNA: TGTGCCAGCAAAGGGACTAGCGGTTACACAGATACGCAGTATTTT.

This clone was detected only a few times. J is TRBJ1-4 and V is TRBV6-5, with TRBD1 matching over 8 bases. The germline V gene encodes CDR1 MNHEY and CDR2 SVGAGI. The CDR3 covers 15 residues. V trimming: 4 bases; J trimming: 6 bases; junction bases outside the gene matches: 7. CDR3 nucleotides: TGTGCCAGCAGTTTCAGGACAGGGCGGTATGAAAAACTGTTTTTT. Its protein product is CASSFRTGRYEKLFF.

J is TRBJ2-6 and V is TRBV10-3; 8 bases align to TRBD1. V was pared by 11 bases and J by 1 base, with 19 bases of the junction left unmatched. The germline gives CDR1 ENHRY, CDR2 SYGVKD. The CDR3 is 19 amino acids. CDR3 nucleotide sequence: TGTGCCGTCTCGAGGACAGGGAGTAAATCGGGGTCTGGGGCCAACGTCCTGACTTTC. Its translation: CAVSRTGSKSGSGANVLTF.

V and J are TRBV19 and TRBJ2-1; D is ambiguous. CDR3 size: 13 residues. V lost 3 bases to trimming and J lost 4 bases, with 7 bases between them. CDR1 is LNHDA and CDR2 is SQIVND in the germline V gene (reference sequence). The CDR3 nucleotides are TGTGCCAGTAGTATCGGGTTTTACAATGAGCAGTTCTTC. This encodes CASSIGFYNEQFF.

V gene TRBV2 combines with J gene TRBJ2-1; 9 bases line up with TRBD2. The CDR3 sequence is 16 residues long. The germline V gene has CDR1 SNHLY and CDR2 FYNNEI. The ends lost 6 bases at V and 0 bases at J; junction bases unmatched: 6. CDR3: CASRSSGGFSYNEQFF. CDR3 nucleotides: TGTGCCAGCAGATCCAGCGGGGGGTTCTCCTACAATGAGCAGTTCTTC. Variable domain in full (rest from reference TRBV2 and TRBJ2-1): EPEVTQTPSHQVTQMGQEVILRCVPISNHLYFYWYRQILGQKVEFLVSFYNNEISEKSEIFDDQFSVERPDGSNFTLKIRSTKLEDSAMYFCASRSSGGFSYNEQFFGPGTRLTVL.

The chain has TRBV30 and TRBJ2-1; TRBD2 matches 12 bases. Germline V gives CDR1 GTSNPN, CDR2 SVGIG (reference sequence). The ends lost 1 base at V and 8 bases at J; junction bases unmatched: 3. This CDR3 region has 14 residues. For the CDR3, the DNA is TGTGCCTGGAGTGCTAGCGGGGGGGCCGATGAGCAGTTCTTC. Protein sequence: CAWSASGGADEQFF.

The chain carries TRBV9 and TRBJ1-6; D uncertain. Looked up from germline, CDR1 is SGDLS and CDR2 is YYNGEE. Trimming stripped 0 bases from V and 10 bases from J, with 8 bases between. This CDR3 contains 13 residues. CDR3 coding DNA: TGTGCCAGCAGCGTAGAGGAGGACTCACCCCTCCACTTT. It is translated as CASSVEEDSPLHF.

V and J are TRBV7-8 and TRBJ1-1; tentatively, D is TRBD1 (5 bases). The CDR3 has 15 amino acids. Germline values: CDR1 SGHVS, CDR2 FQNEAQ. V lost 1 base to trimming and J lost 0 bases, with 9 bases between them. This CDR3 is CASSLDSGLNTEAFF. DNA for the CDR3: TGTGCCAGCAGCTTAGATTCAGGGTTGAACACTGAAGCTTTCTTT.

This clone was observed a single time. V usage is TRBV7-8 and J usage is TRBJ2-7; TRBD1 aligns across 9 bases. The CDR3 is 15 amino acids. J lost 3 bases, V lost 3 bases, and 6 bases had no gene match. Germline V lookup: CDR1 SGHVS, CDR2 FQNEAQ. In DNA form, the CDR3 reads TGTGCCAGCAGCTTGGCCGGACAGGGGTTCTACGAGCAGTACTTC. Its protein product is CASSLAGQGFYEQYF. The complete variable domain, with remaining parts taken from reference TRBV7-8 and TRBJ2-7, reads GAGVSQSPRYKVAKRGQDVALRCDPISGHVSLFWYQQALGQGPEFLTYFQNEAQLDKSGLPSDRFFAERPEGSVSTLKIQRTQQEDSAVYLCASSLAGQGFYEQYFGPGTRLTVT.

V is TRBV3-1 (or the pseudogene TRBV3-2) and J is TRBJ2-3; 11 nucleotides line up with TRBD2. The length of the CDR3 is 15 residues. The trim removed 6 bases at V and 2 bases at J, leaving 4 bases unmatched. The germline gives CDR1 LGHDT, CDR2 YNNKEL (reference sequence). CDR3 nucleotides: TGTGCCAGCAGATCGACTAGCGGGGTCACAGATACGCAGTATTTT. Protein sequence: CASRSTSGVTDTQYF.

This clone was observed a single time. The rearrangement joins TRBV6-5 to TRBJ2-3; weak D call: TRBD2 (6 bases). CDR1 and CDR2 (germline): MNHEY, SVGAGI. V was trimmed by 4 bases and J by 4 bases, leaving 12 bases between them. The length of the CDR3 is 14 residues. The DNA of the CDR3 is TGTGCCAGCAGTTGGAGGGGTGGATCAGATACGCAGTATTTT. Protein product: CASSWRGGSDTQYF.

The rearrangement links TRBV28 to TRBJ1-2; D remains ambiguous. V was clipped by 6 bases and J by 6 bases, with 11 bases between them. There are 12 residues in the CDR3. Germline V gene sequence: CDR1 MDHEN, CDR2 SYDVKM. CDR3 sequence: CASSLVTDGYTF. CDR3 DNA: TGTGCCAGCAGCCTGGTTACGGATGGCTACACCTTC.

The chain's CDR3 is CASRTGTYGYTF. CDR3 DNA sequence: TGTGCCAGCAGGACAGGGACCTATGGCTACACCTTC. The V call is TRBV28, the J call TRBJ1-2, with 7 positions matching TRBD1. V lost 6 bases and J lost 4; bases outside the gene matches: 2. CDR3 length: 12 amino acids. Germline CDR1 and CDR2: MDHEN and SYDVKM.

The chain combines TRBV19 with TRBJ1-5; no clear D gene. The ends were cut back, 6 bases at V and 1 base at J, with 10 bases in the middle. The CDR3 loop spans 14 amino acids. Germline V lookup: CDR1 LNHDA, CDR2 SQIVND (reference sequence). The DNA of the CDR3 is TGTGCCAGTAGCGCACGGAGAAGCAATCAGCCCCAGCATTTT. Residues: CASSARRSNQPQHF.

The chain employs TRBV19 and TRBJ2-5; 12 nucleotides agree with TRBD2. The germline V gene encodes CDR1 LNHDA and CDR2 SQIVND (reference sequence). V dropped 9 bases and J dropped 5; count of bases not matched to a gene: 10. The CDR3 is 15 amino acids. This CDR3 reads CASRLAGAKYETQYF. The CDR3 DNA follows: TGTGCCAGCCGACTAGCGGGGGCGAAATACGAGACCCAGTACTTC.

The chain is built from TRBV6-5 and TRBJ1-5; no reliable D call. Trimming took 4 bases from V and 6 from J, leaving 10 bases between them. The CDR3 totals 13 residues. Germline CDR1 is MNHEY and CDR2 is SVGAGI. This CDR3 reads CASSSIQSQPQHF. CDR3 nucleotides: TGTGCCAGCAGTTCTATCCAATCTCAGCCCCAGCATTTT.

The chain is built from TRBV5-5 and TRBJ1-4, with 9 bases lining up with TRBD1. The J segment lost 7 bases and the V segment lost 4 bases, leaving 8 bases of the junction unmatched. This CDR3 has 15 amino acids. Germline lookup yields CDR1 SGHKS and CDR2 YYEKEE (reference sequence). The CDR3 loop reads CASSSGTGSSEKLFF. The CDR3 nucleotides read TGTGCCAGCAGCAGCGGGACAGGGTCCTCTGAAAAACTGTTTTTT.

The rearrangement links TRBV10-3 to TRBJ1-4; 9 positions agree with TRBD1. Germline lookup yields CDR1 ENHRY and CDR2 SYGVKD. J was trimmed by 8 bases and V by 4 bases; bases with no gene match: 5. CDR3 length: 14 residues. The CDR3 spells CAISGGQGDEKLFF. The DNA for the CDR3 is TGTGCCATCAGTGGGGGACAGGGCGACGAAAAACTGTTTTTT.

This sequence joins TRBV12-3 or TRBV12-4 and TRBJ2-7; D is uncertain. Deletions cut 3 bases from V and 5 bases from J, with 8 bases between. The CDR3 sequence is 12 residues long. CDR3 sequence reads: CASSFFSDEQYF. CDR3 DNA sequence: TGTGCCAGCAGTTTTTTTTCGGACGAGCAGTACTTC.